This T cell receptor (beta chain) derives from a study of radiation and T cells in renal cell carcinoma. The repertoire was sequenced with immunoSEQ multiplex PCR; TCRdb's copy has only in-frame clones and lacks some. This table holds about 90,000 clones, around four fifths found once. V was clipped by 0 bases and J by 3 bases, with 18 bases between them. There are 18 residues in the CDR3. Germline CDR1 SGDLS, CDR2 YYNGEE. The time point is: blood 4 weeks post-SBRT, at nephrectomy. Treatment described: 15 Gy SBRT to primary tumor, nephrectomy 4 weeks later. Nephrectomy followed 15 Gy stereotactic body radiation by 4 weeks. After SBRT, blood was collected at 2 and 4 weeks, plus baseline. The study, taken as a whole, reports: In blood, top tumor clones expanded by 2 weeks, shrinking by 4.

With regard to this clone: Antigen specificity is unknown.

This chain uses TRBV9 with TRBJ2-2; D is unclear. The TCR was taken from a man aged 50-60 years with renal cell carcinoma. Source: blood, taken from a patient whose treatment included radiotherapy and nephrectomy. The CDR3 loop is CASSVVEDGVPYTGELFF. The CDR3 nucleotides are TGTGCCAGCAGCGTAGTAGAGGACGGAGTCCCGTACACCGGGGAGCTGTTTTTT.